This T cell receptor (beta chain) was observed in a study of beta chain features in type 1 diabetes. By way of CD45RO/CCR7/CD25/CD127/CD95/CD27, the CD4+ regulatory, stem cell-like memory, central memory and naive cells were sorted. In its sample, this clone was seen a few times. Every isolated RNA sample was fully reverse transcribed, so sequencing captured expressed TCRB transcripts. The repertoire was sequenced with immunoSEQ multiplex PCR; TCRdb's copy has only in-frame clones and lacks some. The profile shows fewer than 550,000 clones, over 9.5% of them singletons. Material: naive CD4+ T cells from blood. The source is a woman younger than 35 in good health.

The CDR3 loop is CASSAQEPEAFF. The CDR3 DNA sequence: TGTGCCAGCAGTGCCCAGGAACCCGAAGCTTTCTTT. The V call is TRBV6-6, the J call TRBJ1-1, with D unresolved. This CDR3 comprises 12 residues. Germline lookup yields CDR1 MNHNY and CDR2 SVGAGI (reference sequence). The ends were cut back, 5 bases at V and 8 bases at J, with 12 bases in the middle.